The rows below give T cell receptor beta chains drawn from one sample of a study of T cell repertoires in cytomegalovirus infection. MiXCR was run by TCRdb on the reads, yielding one entry per CDR3 protein. The data contain around 540,000 distinct CDR3 sequences, roughly 34% of them singletons. Which antigens these TCRs recognize remains unknown. The input for sequencing was cultured PBMCs, taken from culture after CMV antigen stimulation. The receptors stem from a human donor in good health (CMV status not recorded). Some clones in this sample may be carry-over from other donors' samples. CDR3s include the opening cysteine and the closing phenylalanine or tryptophan. The order of the fields is clone size, J gene, D gene, V gene, CDR3 DNA, CDR3 protein. D genes are given only for firm matches. Not every row has a clone size; where given, it reads once, few, many or a size class.

abundance: NA; j_gene: TRBJ1-6; d_gene: NA; v_gene: TRBV7-2; CDR3nt: TGTGCCAGCAGCTTAGTTGGGGGAAATTCACCCCTCCACTTT; CDR3aa: CASSLVGGNSPLHF
abundance: NA; j_gene: TRBJ2-1; d_gene: NA; v_gene: TRBV5-4; CDR3nt: TGTGCCAGCAGCCTTAGCTCCAATGAGCAGTTCTTC; CDR3aa: CASSLSSNEQFF
abundance: NA; j_gene: TRBJ1-6; d_gene: NA; v_gene: TRBV11-2; CDR3nt: TGTGCCAGCAGCCAATGGCGGTTTTCACCCCTCCACTTT; CDR3aa: CASSQWRFSPLHF
abundance: few; j_gene: TRBJ1-4; d_gene: NA; v_gene: TRBV7-2; CDR3nt: TGTGCCAGCAGCCCGAAGGCGGGGGCGAGTGAAAAACTGTTTTTT; CDR3aa: CASSPKAGASEKLFF
abundance: NA; j_gene: TRBJ2-7; d_gene: TRBD2; v_gene: TRBV6-2/TRBV6-3; CDR3nt: TGTGCCAGCAGTACCAGCGGGAGGGAAATTGTCTACGAGCAGTACTTC; CDR3aa: CASSTSGREIVYEQYF
abundance: NA; j_gene: TRBJ1-4; d_gene: NA; v_gene: TRBV19; CDR3nt: TGTGCCAGTAGCTCCGACGGTCTACCTAATGAAAAACTGTTTTTT; CDR3aa: CASSSDGLPNEKLFF
abundance: few; j_gene: TRBJ2-4; d_gene: NA; v_gene: TRBV11-2; CDR3nt: TGTGCCAGCAGCTTCCAGGGGCTAGCCAAAAACATTCAGTACTTC; CDR3aa: CASSFQGLAKNIQYF
abundance: NA; j_gene: TRBJ2-7; d_gene: TRBD2; v_gene: TRBV28; CDR3nt: TGTGCCAGCAGTTTTGGACTAGCGGGAGGTTGGGCCTCCTACGAGCAGTACTTC; CDR3aa: CASSFGLAGGWASYEQYF
abundance: NA; j_gene: TRBJ2-1; d_gene: NA; v_gene: TRBV7-2; CDR3nt: TGTGCCAGCAGCTCCTATATTAGGCTTGAGCAGTTCTTC; CDR3aa: CASSSYIRLEQFF
abundance: NA; j_gene: TRBJ2-1; d_gene: NA; v_gene: TRBV7-6; CDR3nt: TGTGCCAGCAGCTTAGCTAGCCCTTGGGATGAGCAGTTCTTC; CDR3aa: CASSLASPWDEQFF